This T cell receptor (beta chain) was sequenced during a study of shared clonotypes between healthy human individuals. The CDR3 runs 12 residues. CDR1 is SGHDT, CDR2 YYEEEE, per germline. The protocol was immunoSEQ multiplex PCR, while the TCRdb copy is restricted to in-frame clones and leaves out a portion. The repertoire consists of some 2,500,000 clones, with roughly 92% occurring once and the leading ten covering around 0.38%. Note on this clone: Its antigen is not known. A read error may produce the germline difference seen at one junction end.

Study-level results: For naive CD4 cells, approximately 5% of clonotypes were shared across a handful of donors. In this cohort, only blood was sampled, and tissue repertoires likely differ. Represented genetic and exposure-history diversity was restricted by having few donors.

Specimen: naive CD4+ T cells from PBMCs. Subset here: CD45RA+ positively selected. This chain links TRBV5-6 with TRBJ2-1; 9 positions match TRBD2. The receptor was isolated from a man aged 18 to 30 in good health. Some clones in this sample may be carry-over from other donors' samples. In nucleotides, the CDR3 is TGTGCCAGCAGCTTGGTCCTAGCGGGGTCGATCTTC. Translation: CASSLVLAGSIF. The whole variable domain, remainder taken from reference TRBV5-6 and TRBJ2-1, is DAGVTQSPTHLIKTRGQQVTLRCSPKSGHDTVSWYQQALGQGPQFIFQYYEEEERQRGNFPDRFSGHQFPNYSSELNVNALLLGDSALYLCASSLVLAGSIFGPGTRLTVL.